This TCR beta chain was sequenced during a study of OX40 agonist ivuxolimab in advanced cancers. The CDR3 is 13 residues long. Germline CDR1 and CDR2: SGHNT and YENEEA. V was cut by 5 bases and J by 7 bases, with 14 bases left in between. Clones were read by immunoSEQ multiplex PCR, and TCRdb kept only the in-frame ones, dropping some. The profile shows over 75,000 clones, 90% to 95% of them singletons. Blood draws occurred at baseline, cycle 4 day 1, and cycle 7 day 1. J is TRBJ1-1 and V is TRBV11-3; perhaps TRBD1 as D (5 bases). Sequenced material: CD4+ or CD8+ T cells sorted from blood, taken in a trial of the OX40 agonist ivuxolimab. The receptor comes from an adult with an advanced solid tumor such as melanoma, head and neck, liver or kidney cancer. CDR3 sequence (DNA): TGTGCCAGCAGCCTTTCAAGGGGCGGTGAAGCTTTCTTT. This encodes CASSLSRGGEAFF.